This T cell receptor beta chain was captured by sequencing in a study of post-analysis software for immune sequencing data. Study in general: Several disease courses (relapsing-remitting, secondary progressive and progressive-relapsing) of multiple sclerosis were included. Study observations and caveats: Significantly decreased normalized Chao1 diversity was recorded for multiple sclerosis patients relative to controls. Batch-matched samples strongly co-clustered by F measure. When patients were compared with controls, 5 or 6 TRBV segments were more frequent, TRBV5-6, TRBV5-1 and TRBV20-1 among them.

Ten or more counts support this clonotype. The antigen is not known. The TCR beta cDNA libraries carried unique molecular identifiers. From the PCR reads, TCRdb called clonotypes with MiXCR, one entry per CDR3 protein. This table holds about 160,000 distinct CDR3 sequences, around 36% found once. In germline, CDR1 is SGHTA, CDR2 FQGNSA. This CDR3 has 16 amino acids. The trim removed 4 bases at V and 0 bases at J, leaving 6 bases unmatched. This chain connects TRBV7-2 to TRBJ2-7; 10 nucleotides match TRBD2. This receptor was identified in a girl aged 5-17 years with multiple sclerosis. The starting material was blood, obtained after autologous hematopoietic stem cell transplantation. The CDR3: CASSSAGGRLSYEQYF. Here the CDR3 DNA reads TGTGCCAGCAGCTCAGCGGGAGGGCGCCTCTCCTACGAGCAGTACTTC.